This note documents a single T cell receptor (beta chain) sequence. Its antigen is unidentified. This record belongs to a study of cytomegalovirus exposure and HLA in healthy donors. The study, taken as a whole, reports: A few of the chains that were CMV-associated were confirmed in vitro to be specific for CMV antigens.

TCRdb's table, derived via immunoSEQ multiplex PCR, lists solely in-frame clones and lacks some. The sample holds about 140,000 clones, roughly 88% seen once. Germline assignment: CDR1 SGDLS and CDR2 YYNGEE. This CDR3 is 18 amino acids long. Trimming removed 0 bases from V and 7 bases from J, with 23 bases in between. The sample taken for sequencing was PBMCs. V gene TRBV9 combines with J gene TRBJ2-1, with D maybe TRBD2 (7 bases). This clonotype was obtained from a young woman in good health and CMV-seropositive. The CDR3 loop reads CASSVEGGSFQRMNEQFF. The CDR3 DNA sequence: TGTGCCAGCAGCGTAGAGGGGGGGTCCTTCCAGCGGATGAATGAGCAGTTCTTC.